Listed here are 19 T cell receptor beta chains from one sample, sequenced in a study of TIL therapy for anti-PD-1-resistant metastatic lung cancer. Time point meaning: pre-treatment sample, taken before nivolumab and TIL therapy. The immunoSEQ assay was v3. Data came from immunoSEQ multiplex PCR; TCRdb stores just in-frame clones and leaves some out. This table holds 50,000 or so clones, 79% found once. The sequencing here drew on blood, taken at baseline. Receptors were obtained from a woman aged 30 to 85 with non-small cell lung cancer.

The chain recombines TRBV29-1 with TRBJ2-5; D is unclear. The length of the CDR3 is 11 residues. V gave up 7 bases and J gave up 4 bases, with 10 bases separating them. Germline lookup yields CDR1 SQVTM and CDR2 ANQGSEA. CDR3 sequence (DNA): TGCAGCGCCAACCCCGGAGAGACCCAGTACTTC. This encodes CSANPGETQYF. The whole variable domain, remainder taken from reference TRBV29-1 and TRBJ2-5, is SAVISQKPSRDICQRGTSLTIQCQVDSQVTMMFWYRQQPGQSLTLIATANQGSEATYESGFVIDKFPISRPNLTFSTLTVSNMSPEDSSIYLCSANPGETQYFGPGTRLLVL.

This chain links TRBV30 with TRBJ2-7; possibly TRBD1 for D (6 bases). This CDR3 has 17 amino acids. Trimming cost V 0 bases and J 1 base, with 19 bases left between them. The germline gives CDR1 GTSNPN, CDR2 SVGIG (reference sequence). CDR3 DNA sequence: TGTGCCTGGAGTGTAAATTTTGCTCGGCAGGGGTCCTACGAGCAGTACTTC. It encodes CAWSVNFARQGSYEQYF.

The chain combines TRBV19 with TRBJ2-1, with D possibly being TRBD1 or TRBD2 (6 bases each). The ends were cut back, 4 bases at V and 2 bases at J, with 15 bases in the middle. The CDR3 loop spans 16 amino acids. Germline V gives CDR1 LNHDA, CDR2 SQIVND (reference sequence). The CDR3 coding sequence is TGTGCCAGTAGTACTCGGTACGGGGGCCCCTACAATGAGCAGTTCTTC. It encodes CASSTRYGGPYNEQFF. Drawing the rest from reference TRBV19 and TRBJ2-1, the complete variable domain is DGGITQSPKYLFRKEGQNVTLSCEQNLNHDAMYWYRQDPGQGLRLIYYSQIVNDFQKGDIAEGYSVSREKKESFPLTVTSAQKNPTAFYLCASSTRYGGPYNEQFFGPGTRLTVL.

The chain joins TRBV5-1 to TRBJ2-5; TRBD2 matches at 7 bases. CDR3 length: 18 amino acids. The germline gives CDR1 SGHRS, CDR2 YFSETQ. With V trimmed by 0 bases and J by 2 bases, 13 bases remained unmatched. CDR3 amino acids: CASSLASLAVTGQETQYF. The CDR3 DNA reads as TGCGCCAGCAGCTTGGCGAGTCTAGCGGTAACCGGGCAAGAGACCCAGTACTTC. Full variable domain (rest looked up from reference TRBV5-1 and TRBJ2-5): KAGVTQTPRYLIKTRGQQVTLSCSPISGHRSVSWYQQTPGQGLQFLFEYFSETQRNKGNFPGRFSGRQFSNSRSEMNVSTLELGDSALYLCASSLASLAVTGQETQYFGPGTRLLVL.

The V and J genes are TRBV11-2 and TRBJ1-1, with TRBD1 matching over 8 bases. Germline V gives CDR1 SGHAT, CDR2 FQNNGV. The CDR3 has 15 amino acids. V lost 5 bases and J lost 4; bases outside the gene matches: 9. In DNA form, the CDR3 reads TGTGCCAGCAGCCGGACAGGGTGGGAGGGCACTGAAGCTTTCTTT. Its protein is CASSRTGWEGTEAFF.

This clone is a singleton in its sample. The chain is built from TRBV19 and TRBJ1-5, with D maybe TRBD1 (5 bases). Germline CDR1 LNHDA, CDR2 SQIVND (reference sequence). Trimming shortened V by 5 bases and J by 4 bases, and 15 bases separated the two germline ends. This CDR3 has 15 residues. CDR3 sequence reads: CASSGRGVGNQPQHF. The DNA for the CDR3 is TGTGCCAGTAGTGGTCGGGGGGTGGGGAATCAGCCCCAGCATTTT.

In this sample, this clone turned up a few times. The rearrangement joins TRBV10-1 to TRBJ1-1; D possibly corresponds to TRBD1 (5 bases). CDR1 is WNHNN and CDR2 is SYGVQD in the germline V gene (reference sequence). The CDR3 has 14 amino acids. Trimming removed 0 bases from V and 6 bases from J, with 11 bases in between. CDR3 bases: TGCGCCAGCAGTGAGTCGAGCGGCAGGGCTGAAGCTTTCTTT. Protein sequence: CASSESSGRAEAFF.

The chain is built from TRBV5-1 and TRBJ2-3, with 7 positions matching TRBD1. Germline-derived CDR1 and CDR2 are SGHRS and YFSETQ. The CDR3 is 15 residues long. J lost 6 bases, V lost 2 bases, and 9 bases had no gene match. The CDR3 is CASSLSTGKVDTQYF. CDR3 sequence (DNA): TGCGCCAGCAGCTTATCGACAGGGAAGGTTGATACGCAGTATTTT.

The chain links TRBV6-5 to TRBJ2-7, with D possibly being TRBD1 or TRBD2 (7 bases each). This CDR3 has 14 residues. From germline, CDR1 is MNHEY and CDR2 SVGAGI. Trimming left V 2 bases short and J 9 bases short, with 17 bases between. Written as DNA, the CDR3 is TGTGCCAGCAGTTACGACGACAGGGACTATGTGCAGTACTTC. Its translation: CASSYDDRDYVQYF.

The rearrangement links TRBV19 to TRBJ2-7, with a possible D match to TRBD1 (6 bases). Per the germline V gene, CDR1 is LNHDA and CDR2 is SQIVND (reference sequence). Deletions cut 5 bases from V and 9 bases from J, with 17 bases between. CDR3 length: 13 amino acids. The CDR3, as DNA: TGTGCCAGTAGTCCCCGGGACACCTCGGCGCAGTACTTC. This encodes CASSPRDTSAQYF.

The chain links TRBV13 to TRBJ1-1; no clear D. This CDR3 comprises 18 residues. Per the germline V gene, CDR1 is PRHDT and CDR2 is FYEKMQ (reference sequence). Trimming shortened V by 4 bases and J by 5 bases, and 26 bases separated the two germline ends. This chain's CDR3 is CASSSGNQRVLLGTEAFF. The CDR3 nucleotides read TGTGCCAGCAGCTCCGGAAACCAGAGGGTCCTCTTGGGAACTGAAGCTTTCTTT.

This clone has only one observation. The chain carries TRBV19 and TRBJ2-7; TRBD2 matches at 7 bases. The CDR3 is 13 amino acids. After removal of 4 bases from V and 2 bases from J, the junction contained 2 bases not matched to a gene. Germline CDR1 and CDR2: LNHDA and SQIVND (reference sequence). CDR3 DNA: TGTGCCAGTAGTAGCGGGAGAGCCTACGAGCAGTACTTC. Translated, it gives CASSSGRAYEQYF. Full variable domain (rest looked up from reference TRBV19 and TRBJ2-7): DGGITQSPKYLFRKEGQNVTLSCEQNLNHDAMYWYRQDPGQGLRLIYYSQIVNDFQKGDIAEGYSVSREKKESFPLTVTSAQKNPTAFYLCASSSGRAYEQYFGPGTRLTVT.

This rearrangement joins TRBV27 to TRBJ1-2, with TRBD1 matching 9 bases. The CDR3 is 14 amino acids. The trim removed 6 bases at V and 5 bases at J, leaving 7 bases unmatched. Germline V gene data show CDR1 as MNHEY and CDR2 as SMNVEV (reference sequence). The CDR3 is CASSPDRGGYGYTF. The CDR3 region has the DNA TGTGCCAGCAGCCCGGACAGGGGAGGGTATGGCTACACCTTC.

J is TRBJ2-5 and V is TRBV9, with TRBD1 matching over 8 bases. Trimming removed 4 bases from V and 4 bases from J; junction bases left unmatched: 9. CDR1 is SGDLS, CDR2 YYNGEE, per germline. This CDR3 is built from 15 residues. The CDR3 loop reads CASSPFSQGAETQYF. The CDR3 DNA reads as TGTGCCAGCAGCCCTTTCTCCCAGGGGGCAGAGACCCAGTACTTC.

The gene calls are TRBV29-1 and TRBJ2-5, with D possibly TRBD1 on 5 matching bases. The V gene lost 6 bases and the J gene lost 1 base, with 9 bases spanning the gap. CDR1 and CDR2 from the germline V gene are SQVTM and ANQGSEA. CDR3 length: 12 residues. The CDR3 DNA sequence: TGCAGCGTGGCAGGGTTCCAAGAGACCCAGTACTTC. Translated, it gives CSVAGFQETQYF.

The chain is built from TRBV5-1 and TRBJ2-1; D might be TRBD2 (6 bases). Germline V CDR1 and CDR2: SGHRS, YFSETQ. V lost 2 bases and J lost 7, with 19 bases in between. The length of the CDR3 is 16 residues. Here the CDR3 DNA reads TGCGCCAGCAGCTTAGTTCAGGACTCCGGGAGTAATGAGCAGTTCTTC. Protein product: CASSLVQDSGSNEQFF. Variable domain in full (rest from reference TRBV5-1 and TRBJ2-1): KAGVTQTPRYLIKTRGQQVTLSCSPISGHRSVSWYQQTPGQGLQFLFEYFSETQRNKGNFPGRFSGRQFSNSRSEMNVSTLELGDSALYLCASSLVQDSGSNEQFFGPGTRLTVL.

The gene calls are TRBV25-1 and TRBJ2-5, with 8 bases matching TRBD1. CDR1 and CDR2 (germline): MGHDK, SYGVNS. The V segment lost 2 bases and the J segment 2 bases; nucleotides outside the gene matches: 4. This CDR3 comprises 15 residues. CDR3 bases: TGTGCCAGCAGTGAACACTGGACAGGGCAAGAGACCCAGTACTTC. Its protein is CASSEHWTGQETQYF.

The chain couples TRBV28 to TRBJ2-1, with D perhaps TRBD2 (6 bases). The CDR3 runs 13 residues. CDR1 MDHEN and CDR2 SYDVKM come from the germline V gene. The ends were cut back, 10 bases at V and 8 bases at J, with 18 bases in the middle. The CDR3 DNA follows: TGTGCCATCATGGGGGGAGATGACGATGAGCAGTTCTTC. It yields the protein CAIMGGDDDEQFF.

This chain joins TRBV5-5 and TRBJ2-7; D could derive from TRBD1 or TRBD2 (5 bases each). V lost 3 bases, J lost 0 bases, and 10 bases lay in between. The CDR3 is made up of 14 amino acids. The germline V gene encodes CDR1 SGHKS and CDR2 YYEKEE (reference sequence). DNA of the CDR3: TGTGCCAGCAGCTCCGCAGGGACCTCCTACGAGCAGTACTTC. Its protein is CASSSAGTSYEQYF.